This entry describes one T cell receptor beta chain. The V gene lost 5 bases and the J gene lost 0 bases, with 14 bases spanning the gap. This CDR3 contains 15 residues. The germline V gene has CDR1 SEHNR and CDR2 FQNEAQ (reference sequence). Assay used: immunoSEQ multiplex PCR; TCRdb lists only in-frame clones, some missing. The sample contains about 240,000 clones, roughly 80% of which appear only once. The data were obtained in a study of blood T cell repertoires in COVID-19. About the research overall: Sources were T cells, B-cell-depleted T cells, or PBMCs; the material itself was cDNA or gDNA.

This receptor was identified in a woman aged 80 or over with COVID-19, enrolled during active disease. The source material was peripheral blood. The J gene is TRBJ2-7, the V gene TRBV7-9, with D uncertain. CDR3 in amino acids: CASSPMAVSSYEQYF. CDR3 sequence (DNA): TGTGCCAGCAGCCCGATGGCGGTCAGCTCCTACGAGCAGTACTTC.